This T cell receptor beta chain is drawn from a study of blood T cell repertoires in COVID-19. Assay used: immunoSEQ multiplex PCR; TCRdb lists only in-frame clones, some missing. The sample shows a few hundred thousand clones, more than 70% of them seen only once. The CDR3 runs 12 residues. The germline V gene encodes CDR1 KGHDR and CDR2 SFDVKD. After removal of 5 bases from V and 7 bases from J, the junction contained 2 bases not matched to a gene. This receptor was taken from a human donor in a cohort sampled during active COVID-19. The rearrangement links TRBV24-1 to TRBJ2-3; 7 bases are a match to TRBD2. The sequencing input was peripheral blood. The CDR3 here is CATSGGLYTQYF. CDR3 nucleotides: TGTGCCACCAGTGGGGGACTATATACGCAGTATTTT.